Reported below is one T cell receptor (beta chain). Its antigen is not identified. This sample was taken from a study of regulatory T cells in long-lasting Graves disease. The study, taken as a whole, reports: Accuracy could have been hurt by small sample size.

Investigators prepared the TCR beta libraries by applying iRepertoire HTBI primers and Arm-PCR of CDR3 regions. TCRdb reprocessed the multiplex PCR reads with MiXCR, giving one entry per CDR3 protein. In the table there are nearly 350,000 distinct CDR3 sequences, around 19% of which are singletons. The time point: persistent/refractory GD, antithyroid drugs over 5 years with positive TRAb. From PBMCs, RNA was extracted and then used to make the TCR library. The patients were enrolled through endocrinology in Xi'an, China. The receptor's source is a female donor with Graves disease. Sample: peripheral blood mononuclear cells (PBMCs), taken when the disease was refractory, from a patient treated with antithyroid drugs.

The CDR3 sequence: CASTGSAGTRRTEAFF. The CDR3 coding sequence is TGTGCCAGCACAGGGTCGGCGGGGACCCGGAGGACTGAAGCTTTCTTT. The J gene is TRBJ1-1, the V gene TRBV6-1; D is perhaps TRBD1 (5 bases). V lost 7 bases and J lost 5, with 23 bases in between. Per germline, CDR1 MNHNS and CDR2 SASEGT. This CDR3 contains 16 residues.